Below are 28 T cell receptor beta chains sequenced from a single sample in a study of blood T cell repertoires in COVID-19. Generated by immunoSEQ multiplex PCR, the TCRdb table keeps only in-frame clones and is missing some. The sample comprises just under 350,000 clones, more than 70% of which are singletons, and 3% rests with the top ten. The sequenced material came from peripheral blood. These receptors all stem from a man aged 25 to 45 with active or convalescent COVID-19.

The V and J genes are TRBV28 and TRBJ1-2, with D tentatively TRBD1 (5 bases). The V gene lost 7 bases and the J gene lost 4 bases, with 16 bases spanning the gap. Germline CDR1 MDHEN, CDR2 SYDVKM. The CDR3 loop spans 14 amino acids. CDR3 bases: TGTGCCAGCACCACCGTCCCAGGGCCCTATGGCTACACCTTC. Protein: CASTTVPGPYGYTF.

CDR3 coding DNA: TGTGCCAGCAGTTCTCTCTACCCCTCCTACGAGCAGTACTTC. Protein product: CASSSLYPSYEQYF. The chain employs TRBV27 and TRBJ2-7; no clear D. This CDR3 region has 14 residues. Trimming cost V 4 bases and J 0 bases, with 10 bases left between them. Germline CDR1 and CDR2: MNHEY and SMNVEV (reference sequence).

The rearrangement links TRBV6-1 to TRBJ2-5, with TRBD1 as a possible D gene (6 bases). The V gene lost 11 bases and the J gene lost 5 bases, with 21 bases spanning the gap. Germline V CDR1 and CDR2: MNHNS, SASEGT. The CDR3 is made up of 14 amino acids. The chain's CDR3 is CAAWGTLQFETQYF. The CDR3 DNA sequence: TGTGCCGCTTGGGGGACATTGCAATTTGAGACCCAGTACTTC.

The V call is TRBV7-3, the J call TRBJ2-5; tentative D call: TRBD2 (6 bases). The V end was cut by 5 bases, the J end by 2 bases, with 9 bases between. This CDR3 comprises 13 residues. CDR1 SGHTA and CDR2 FQGTGA come from the germline V gene. The CDR3 sequence: CASSKGLQETQYF. The CDR3 DNA reads TGTGCCAGCAGCAAGGGACTGCAAGAGACCCAGTACTTC.

The rearrangement uses TRBV5-4 and TRBJ2-5; unclear D gene. CDR1 is SGHNT, CDR2 YYREEE, per germline (reference sequence). The germline V and J ends were trimmed by 5 bases and 5 bases, with 25 bases remaining between them. The CDR3 is 17 residues long. This CDR3 is CASSLDPGFSQWETQYF. CDR3 DNA: TGTGCCAGCAGTTTAGACCCCGGGTTCAGCCAGTGGGAGACCCAGTACTTC. The full variable domain, with the rest looked up from reference TRBV5-4 and TRBJ2-5, is ETGVTQSPTHLIKTRGQQVTLRCSSQSGHNTVSWYQQALGQGPQFIFQYYREEENGRGNFPPRFSGLQFPNYSSELNVNALELDDSALYLCASSLDPGFSQWETQYFGPGTRLLVL.

The V and J genes are TRBV10-3 and TRBJ1-2, with 7 bases fitting TRBD1. The germline gives CDR1 ENHRY, CDR2 SYGVKD. V dropped 2 bases and J dropped 8; count of bases not matched to a gene: 8. The CDR3 runs 14 residues. The CDR3: CAISELSQGSGYTF. CDR3 coding DNA: TGTGCCATCAGTGAGCTTTCACAGGGGAGCGGCTACACCTTC.

This rearrangement joins TRBV9 to TRBJ2-2; perhaps TRBD1 as D (6 bases). This CDR3 is 15 amino acids long. CDR1 SGDLS and CDR2 YYNGEE come from the germline V gene. The V and J ends lost 1 base and 4 bases respectively, with 11 bases between them. The CDR3 region has the DNA TGTGCCAGCAGCGTACCGGGACACAGCACCGGGGAGCTGTTTTTT. This codes for CASSVPGHSTGELFF.

The V gene is TRBV25-1, the J gene TRBJ2-1; a possible D gene is TRBD2 (6 bases). The CDR3 loop spans 15 amino acids. The germline V and J ends were trimmed by 4 bases and 8 bases, with 18 bases remaining between them. The germline V gene encodes CDR1 MGHDK and CDR2 SYGVNS. CDR3 region: CASSGKDYPEDEQFF. CDR3 coding DNA: TGTGCCAGCAGTGGGAAGGACTACCCCGAAGATGAGCAGTTCTTC.

This clone appeared a few times. V usage is TRBV3-1 (or the pseudogene TRBV3-2) and J usage is TRBJ2-5, with 10 bases lining up with TRBD1. V lost 3 bases to trimming and J lost 1 base; unmatched junction nucleotides: 2. There are 15 residues in the CDR3. CDR1 and CDR2 from the germline V gene are LGHDT and YNNKEL (reference sequence). The CDR3 DNA follows: TGTGCCAGCAGCCACCGGGACAGGGGCCAAGAGACCCAGTACTTC. Protein: CASSHRDRGQETQYF.

The rearrangement joins TRBV15 to TRBJ1-1; 7 bases are shared with TRBD1. Germline lookup yields CDR1 LNHNV and CDR2 YYDKDF (reference sequence). Unmatched junction bases numbered 10, after V lost 2 bases and J lost 7 bases. This CDR3 is built from 15 residues. In DNA, the CDR3 is TGTGCCACCAGCAGACAGAAAACAGGGGTGGTTGAAGCTTTCTTT. Translation: CATSRQKTGVVEAFF.

The V gene is TRBV4-2, the J gene TRBJ2-2; TRBD2 matches at 8 bases. The CDR3 is made up of 16 amino acids. V trimming: 3 bases; J trimming: 2 bases; junction bases outside the gene matches: 5. The germline V gene encodes CDR1 LGHNA and CDR2 YNFKEQ. CDR3 bases: TGTGCCAGCAGCCAGCGGGGGGTGACCAACACCGGGGAGCTGTTTTTT. Its protein is CASSQRGVTNTGELFF.

The genes are TRBV5-5 and TRBJ2-5; possible D gene TRBD2, 6 bases. The V gene's germline CDR1 is SGHKS and CDR2 YYEKEE (reference sequence). This CDR3 is 14 amino acids long. Trimming shortened V by 1 base and J by 1 base, and 8 bases separated the two germline ends. The CDR3 loop reads CASSLPGVQETQYF. The CDR3 DNA reads as TGTGCCAGCAGCTTGCCGGGGGTCCAAGAGACCCAGTACTTC.

CDR3 region: CASSLAVQGYGYTF. The DNA for the CDR3 is TGTGCCAGCAGCTTAGCTGTACAGGGCTATGGCTACACCTTC. This chain links TRBV7-9 with TRBJ1-2; possibly TRBD1 for D (6 bases). Trimming took 0 bases from V and 4 from J, leaving 9 bases between them. The CDR3 runs 14 residues. Looked up from germline, CDR1 is SEHNR and CDR2 is FQNEAQ (reference sequence).

The chain employs TRBV19 and TRBJ2-1; D perhaps matches TRBD1 (6 bases). The CDR3 spans 12 residues. V gave up 4 bases and J gave up 8 bases, with 9 bases separating them. CDR1 is LNHDA and CDR2 is SQIVND in the germline V gene (reference sequence). CDR3 residues: CASSRAGDEQFF. CDR3 in DNA: TGTGCCAGTAGTAGGGCAGGGGATGAGCAGTTCTTC.

The chain recombines TRBV7-2 with TRBJ2-7; 8 bases align to TRBD1. Germline trimming cut 5 bases from V and 6 bases from J; bases unmatched to any gene: 9. The CDR3 has 14 amino acids. Per the germline V gene, CDR1 is SGHTA and CDR2 is FQGNSA. The CDR3 spells CASSQGQGLFEQYF. The CDR3 coding sequence is TGTGCCAGCAGCCAAGGACAGGGCCTCTTCGAGCAGTACTTC.

The chain has TRBV18 and TRBJ2-3, with 10 bases aligning to TRBD1. CDR3 length: 15 amino acids. After removal of 3 bases from V and 4 bases from J, the junction contained 4 bases not matched to a gene. Germline CDR1 is KGHSH and CDR2 is LQKENI. The CDR3 region has the DNA TGTGCCAGCTCACCGGGACAGGGGATGGCAGATACGCAGTATTTT. As protein: CASSPGQGMADTQYF.

CDR3 sequence: CASRPSYNYGYTF. CDR3 DNA: TGTGCCAGCAGGCCCAGTTATAACTATGGCTACACCTTC. The chain uses TRBV27 and TRBJ1-2; D unclear. Germline CDR1 MNHEY, CDR2 SMNVEV (reference sequence). The CDR3 is made up of 13 amino acids. The V end lost 6 bases, the J end lost 1 base, and 9 bases lay between the germline ends.

This clone came up once. This rearrangement joins TRBV24-1 to TRBJ1-2; D is undetermined. In germline, CDR1 is KGHDR, CDR2 SFDVKD. Trimming shortened V by 5 bases and J by 7 bases, and 13 bases separated the two germline ends. This CDR3 is 13 amino acids long. The CDR3 region is CATSGEKVGGYTF. For the CDR3, the DNA is TGTGCCACCAGTGGCGAGAAAGTTGGTGGCTACACCTTC.

The J gene is TRBJ2-1, the V gene TRBV9, with TRBD2 matching over 10 bases. The CDR3 runs to 14 residues. The V segment lost 6 bases and the J segment 2 bases; nucleotides outside the gene matches: 2. CDR1 is SGDLS, CDR2 YYNGEE, per germline. The CDR3 sequence is CASTSGRAYNEQFF. The DNA for the CDR3 is TGTGCCAGCACGAGCGGGAGGGCCTACAATGAGCAGTTCTTC.

The chain has TRBV5-1 and TRBJ2-7; TRBD2 is a possible D gene (5 bases). This CDR3 has 13 amino acids. In germline, CDR1 is SGHRS, CDR2 YFSETQ. Trimming removed 7 bases at V and 6 bases at J, with 17 bases between. The CDR3 nucleotides read TGCGCCAGCTTCAAGGACTCCCAAGGCGAGCAGTACTTC. Translated: CASFKDSQGEQYF. The variable domain in full, completed from reference TRBV5-1 and TRBJ2-7, reads KAGVTQTPRYLIKTRGQQVTLSCSPISGHRSVSWYQQTPGQGLQFLFEYFSETQRNKGNFPGRFSGRQFSNSRSEMNVSTLELGDSALYLCASFKDSQGEQYFGPGTRLTVT.

The chain has TRBV11-3 and TRBJ2-5; 10 positions agree with TRBD2. The germline gives CDR1 SGHNT, CDR2 YENEEA. The CDR3 spans 14 residues. The ends lost 5 bases at V and 4 bases at J; junction bases unmatched: 4. DNA of the CDR3: TGTGCCAGCAGCACTCTAGCGGGAGTAGAGACCCAGTACTTC. Translating it yields CASSTLAGVETQYF.

V and J are TRBV6-2 or TRBV6-3 and TRBJ1-2, with TRBD1 matching over 7 bases. V lost 2 bases, J lost 4 bases, and 16 bases stayed unmatched. This CDR3 contains 18 residues. Germline CDR1 and CDR2: MNHEY and SVGEGT. CDR3 DNA sequence: TGTGCCAGCAGTTACAATCCAGACAGGGATTCGTTCTCCTATGGCTACACCTTC. It specifies CASSYNPDRDSFSYGYTF.

The chain employs TRBV19 and TRBJ1-4, with 9 bases fitting TRBD1. Germline-derived CDR1 and CDR2 are LNHDA and SQIVND (reference sequence). There are 15 residues in the CDR3. V was clipped by 4 bases and J by 5 bases; unmatched bases: 5. The CDR3 DNA reads as TGTGCCAGTAGTAGGAACAGGGGGCCGAATGAAAAACTGTTTTTT. Translation gives CASSRNRGPNEKLFF.

The chain uses TRBV30 and TRBJ2-7; D is unclear. With 7 bases removed from V and 1 base from J, the gap between germline ends came to 11 bases. There are 12 residues in the CDR3. Germline V gives CDR1 GTSNPN, CDR2 SVGIG (reference sequence). CDR3 nucleotide sequence: TGTGCCTCTCGGAGTTATTCCTACGAGCAGTACTTC. Encoded protein: CASRSYSYEQYF.

This chain joins TRBV5-1 and TRBJ1-1; no firm D call. Germline loops: CDR1 SGHRS, CDR2 YFSETQ. V lost 7 bases and J 1 base, leaving 11 bases between the germline ends. CDR3 length: 13 amino acids. CDR3 amino acids: CASYRAGNTEAFF. The CDR3, as DNA: TGCGCCAGCTACCGAGCAGGGAACACTGAAGCTTTCTTT.

V and J are TRBV11-3 and TRBJ2-2, with 8 bases matching TRBD1. Per germline, CDR1 SGHNT and CDR2 YENEEA. V lost 4 bases to trimming and J lost 4 bases; unmatched junction nucleotides: 8. The CDR3 sequence is 16 residues long. The CDR3 coding sequence is TGTGCCAGCAGCTCTCCAGCAGGGGGCCTCACCGGGGAGCTGTTTTTT. It yields the protein CASSSPAGGLTGELFF.

This clone was counted a few times. V and J are TRBV5-8 and TRBJ2-5, with 8 nucleotides matching TRBD1. Looked up from germline, CDR1 is SGHTS and CDR2 is YDEGEE. Losses at the gene ends were 5 bases for V and 4 bases for J; bases not matched to a gene: 7. The CDR3 loop spans 14 amino acids. In nucleotides, the CDR3 is TGTGCCAGCAGTCGACAGGGGTCGAGAGAGACCCAGTACTTC. This codes for CASSRQGSRETQYF.

The rearrangement joins TRBV30 to TRBJ1-1, with D possibly TRBD1 on 6 matching bases. The ends were cut back, 0 bases at V and 1 base at J, with 9 bases in the middle. CDR3 size: 14 residues. The germline gives CDR1 GTSNPN, CDR2 SVGIG (reference sequence). The CDR3 spells CAWSVWGPNTEAFF. The DNA of the CDR3 is TGTGCCTGGAGTGTATGGGGGCCGAACACTGAAGCTTTCTTT.